These T cell receptor beta chains were read from a single sample in a study of OX40 agonist ivuxolimab in advanced cancers. Sequencing used immunoSEQ multiplex PCR; TCRdb keeps in-frame clones, though not all of them. The table records more than 95,000 clones, roughly 90% of them present only once. The sequencing here drew on CD4+ or CD8+ T cells sorted from blood, taken in a trial of the OX40 agonist ivuxolimab. The receptor source for this set is an adult with an advanced solid tumor such as melanoma, head and neck, liver or kidney cancer. Both conserved end residues are part of each CDR3. D genes are given only for firm matches. The size of a clone is reported for some rows only, either as once, few or many, or as a class for expanded clones.

d_gene	v_gene	j_gene	abundance	CDR3aa	CDR3nt
TRBD2	TRBV7-2	TRBJ2-2	.	CASSSSGRAHTGELFF	TGTGCCAGCAGCTCCAGCGGGAGGGCCCACACCGGGGAGCTGTTTTTT
TRBD2	TRBV27	TRBJ2-7	.	CASSTRGGVYEQYF	TGTGCCAGCAGTACTCGGGGGGGCGTCTACGAGCAGTACTTC
.	TRBV7-8	TRBJ2-1	few	CASSYVPTGLSYNEQFF	TGTGCCAGCAGCTATGTCCCCACAGGTCTCTCCTACAATGAGCAGTTCTTC
TRBD1	TRBV9	TRBJ2-3	once	CASSEQGTRTDTQYF	TGTGCCAGCAGCGAACAGGGGACGCGCACAGATACGCAGTATTTT
.	TRBV19	TRBJ2-3	.	CASSLTTGNRADTQYF	TGTGCCAGTAGTCTGACCACAGGGAATCGCGCAGATACGCAGTATTTT
TRBD1	TRBV7-8	TRBJ1-3	.	CASSSQGAGVGNTIYF	TGTGCCAGCAGCTCCCAGGGGGCGGGAGTTGGAAACACCATATATTTT
.	TRBV28	TRBJ1-4	.	CASSFPPSDEKLFF	TGTGCCAGCAGTTTCCCCCCCAGCGATGAAAAACTGTTTTTT
TRBD1	TRBV18	TRBJ1-2	.	CASSPNRGSRANYGYTF	TGTGCCAGCTCACCTAACAGGGGATCCCGAGCTAACTATGGCTACACCTTC
.	TRBV10-3	TRBJ1-1	.	CAISETVINTEAFF	TGTGCCATCAGTGAAACGGTAATAAACACTGAAGCTTTCTTT
.	TRBV11-3	TRBJ1-1	once	CASSLGAGMGTEAFF	TGTGCCAGCAGCTTAGGAGCAGGGATGGGGACTGAAGCTTTCTTT
.	TRBV7-9	TRBJ2-7	.	CASSSPHAGNEQYF	TGTGCCAGCAGCTCCCCCCACGCAGGGAACGAGCAGTACTTC
.	TRBV28	TRBJ2-7	.	CASSLKATASYEQYF	TGTGCCAGCAGTTTAAAGGCAACGGCGTCCTACGAGCAGTACTTC
.	TRBV6-6	TRBJ2-3	.	CASSPKDTQYF	TGTGCCAGCAGTCCTAAAGATACGCAGTATTTT
TRBD2	TRBV7-3	TRBJ2-7	few	CASSLKGGRSYEQYF	TGTGCCAGCAGCTTAAAAGGCGGGAGAAGCTACGAGCAGTACTTC
.	TRBV7-2	TRBJ2-5	.	CASSLSGLVLRSQETQYF	TGTGCCAGCAGCTTATCAGGGTTGGTTCTTCGAAGTCAAGAGACCCAGTACTTC
TRBD2	TRBV4-1	TRBJ2-1	.	CASSQTSGSFDEQFF	TGCGCCAGCAGCCAGACTAGCGGGAGTTTTGATGAGCAGTTCTTC
.	TRBV5-1	TRBJ2-5	.	CASFLGGAQETQYF	TGCGCCAGCTTCCTAGGGGGGGCCCAAGAGACCCAGTACTTC
.	TRBV6-6	TRBJ2-1	.	CASKDGGLGEQFF	TGTGCCAGCAAAGACGGGGGGCTCGGTGAGCAGTTCTTC
.	TRBV21-1	TRBJ2-7	.	CASSCLTALSYEQYF	TGTGCCAGCAGCTGCCTGACTGCCCTCTCCTACGAGCAGTACTTC
.	TRBV18	TRBJ2-7	once	CASSPRTRSYEQYF	TGTGCCAGCTCACCACGTACCAGATCGTACGAGCAGTACTTC
.	TRBV6-5	TRBJ1-2	once	CASSPPGANYGYTF	TGTGCCAGCAGTCCTCCGGGGGCCAACTATGGCTACACCTTC
TRBD2	TRBV27	TRBJ2-2	.	CASSLQRLAGDTGELFF	TGTGCCAGCAGCCTTCAAAGACTAGCGGGAGACACCGGGGAGCTGTTTTTT
.	TRBV28	TRBJ2-2	.	CASSSFTGELFF	TGTGCCAGCAGTTCTTTCACCGGGGAGCTGTTTTTT
.	TRBV9	TRBJ1-4	.	CASSVGGWSNEKLFF	TGTGCCAGCAGCGTAGGGGGTTGGTCTAATGAAAAACTGTTTTTT
.	TRBV7-2	TRBJ2-5	.	CASSRLTVETQYF	TGTGCCAGCAGCCGACTAACAGTCGAGACCCAGTACTTC
.	TRBV11-2	TRBJ1-3	.	CASSLDLRRSSGNTIYF	TGTGCCAGCAGCTTAGATCTAAGGCGGTCCTCTGGAAACACCATATATTTT
.	TRBV4-3	TRBJ2-2	.	CASRGPNGGELFF	TGCGCCAGCAGGGGACCTAACGGCGGGGAGCTGTTTTTT
.	TRBV27	TRBJ1-5	.	CASSAIRGSNQPQHF	TGTGCCAGCAGTGCCATTAGGGGGTCCAATCAGCCCCAGCATTTT
TRBD2	TRBV11-1	TRBJ2-1	.	CASSFTSGEGGEQFF	TGTGCCAGCAGCTTTACTAGCGGGGAGGGTGGTGAGCAGTTCTTC
.	TRBV30	TRBJ1-5	.	CAWSSLRSNQPQHF	TGTGCCTGGAGTTCGCTCCGAAGCAATCAGCCCCAGCATTTT
.	TRBV7-2	TRBJ1-5	.	CASSASMVGDQPQHF	TGTGCCAGCAGCGCCAGCATGGTGGGTGATCAGCCCCAGCATTTT
TRBD2	TRBV7-2	TRBJ2-1	.	CASSVGTSEVDEQFF	TGTGCCAGCAGCGTAGGGACTAGCGAGGTCGATGAGCAGTTCTTC
.	TRBV7-9	TRBJ1-4	.	CASSLADGIVEKLFF	TGTGCCAGCAGCTTAGCGGACGGAATAGTTGAAAAACTGTTTTTT